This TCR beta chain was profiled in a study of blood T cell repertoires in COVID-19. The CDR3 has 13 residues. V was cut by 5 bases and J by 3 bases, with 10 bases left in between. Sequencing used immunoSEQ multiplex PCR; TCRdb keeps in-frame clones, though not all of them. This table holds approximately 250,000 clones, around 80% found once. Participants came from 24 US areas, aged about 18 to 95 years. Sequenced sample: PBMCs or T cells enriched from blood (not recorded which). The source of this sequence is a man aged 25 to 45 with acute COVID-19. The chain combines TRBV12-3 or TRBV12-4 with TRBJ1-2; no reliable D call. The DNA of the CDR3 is TGTGCCAGCAGTCTTTTACTAGACTATGGCTACACCTTC. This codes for CASSLLLDYGYTF.